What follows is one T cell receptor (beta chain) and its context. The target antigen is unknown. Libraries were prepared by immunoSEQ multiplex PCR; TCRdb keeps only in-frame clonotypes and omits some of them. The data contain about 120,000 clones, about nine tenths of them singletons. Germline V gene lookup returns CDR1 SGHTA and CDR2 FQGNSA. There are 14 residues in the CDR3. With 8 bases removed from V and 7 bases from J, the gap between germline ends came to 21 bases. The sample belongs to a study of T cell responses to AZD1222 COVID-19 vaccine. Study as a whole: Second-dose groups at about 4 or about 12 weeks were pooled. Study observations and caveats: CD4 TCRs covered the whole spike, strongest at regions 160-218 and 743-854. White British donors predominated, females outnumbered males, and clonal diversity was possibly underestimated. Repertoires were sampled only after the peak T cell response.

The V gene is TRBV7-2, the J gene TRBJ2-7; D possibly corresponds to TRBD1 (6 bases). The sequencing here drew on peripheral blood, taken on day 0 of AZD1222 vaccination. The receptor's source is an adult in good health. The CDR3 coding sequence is TGTGCCAGCGCTACACGGGTCGGCCAGGGGGAGCAGTACTTC. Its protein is CASATRVGQGEQYF.